The source of this T cell receptor (beta chain) is a study of patients and donors after allogeneic stem cell transplantation (dated by TCRdb to the early 2020s). Receptors were amplified or captured by RT-PCR. These reads were obtained on a NextSeq 550. TCRdb trimmed public reads at Q25 via fastp, called clones via MiXCR and kept in-frame beta chains. When rows share a CDR3 protein, they turn into one entry using the most common DNA and genes. This sample gives about 110,000 distinct CDR3 sequences in total; around 36% of them show up just once. More than 25% of the sample is taken by the ten largest. Of note for this clonotype: This receptor's antigen is unknown. Per-base qualities were not stored, and no clone one base away is much larger.

This receptor was taken from a human donor who was either an allogeneic HSCT recipient or a stem cell or donor lymphocyte infusion donor (not recorded which). It is not recorded whose cells these are; they may come from a transplant donor. The sequenced material came from blood, either unsorted or a sorted T cell fraction (not recorded which).

The nucleotides are TGCAGCGTTTGGACACAACCGTATAGCACAGATACGCAGTATTTT. This encodes CSVWTQPYSTDTQYF. The V and J genes are TRBV29-1 and TRBJ2-3; a tentative D match to TRBD1 spans 5 bases. V and J are truncated by 5 bases and 0 bases respectively, leaving an intervening sequence of 15 bases. Reading the germline V gene gives CDR1 SQVTM and CDR2 ANQGSEA. The CDR3 runs 15 residues from the cysteine to the phenylalanine. CDR3 DNA is the only sequence kept; it has 45 bases, read in frame from the first base.